This T cell receptor beta chain is drawn from a study of T cells in Graves' hyperthyroidism and ophthalmopathy. The source material, RNA transcripts, was used to amplify TCR beta CDR3 regions. Initially, a first-round RT-PCR of the TCR CDR3 employed the HTBI primer set. From the multiplex PCR reads, TCRdb called clonotypes with MiXCR, one entry per CDR3 protein. The sample shows approximately 260,000 distinct CDR3 sequences, approximately 14% of them seen only once. Unmatched junction bases numbered 16, after V lost 3 bases and J lost 8 bases. The CDR3 has 18 amino acids. The germline gives CDR1 KGHDR, CDR2 SFDVKD. This clonotype showed up many times.

The sample consisted of blood. The chain carries TRBV24-1 and TRBJ2-1; 9 nucleotides line up with TRBD1. This receptor was identified in a woman in her forties or fifties with Graves' hyperthyroidism that later progressed to Graves' ophthalmopathy. The CDR3 reads CATSDLRGTTGGLDEQFF. The CDR3 region has the DNA TGTGCCACCAGTGATCTCCGCGGGACCACAGGGGGCCTGGATGAGCAGTTCTTC.